A single sample is the source of the 30 T cell receptor beta chains below, sequenced in a study of vaccination and CD4 T cells after COVID-19. MiXCR was run by TCRdb on the PCR reads, yielding one entry per CDR3 protein. This table holds fewer than 25,000 distinct CDR3 sequences, over 40% found once. The sequencing here drew on CD4+ T cells from blood, taken before SARS-CoV-2 vaccination. Receptor source: a human donor who had recovered from COVID-19.

The rearrangement joins TRBV7-9 to TRBJ1-6; D gene unclear. Germline-derived CDR1 and CDR2 are SEHNR and FQNEAQ (reference sequence). The CDR3 contains 14 residues. V dropped 6 bases and J dropped 7 bases, with 13 bases sitting between them. CDR3 region: CASSWVPRNSPLHF. For the CDR3, the DNA is TGTGCCAGCAGTTGGGTCCCGAGGAATTCACCCCTCCACTTT.

This clonotype was seen a few times. The rearrangement joins TRBV20-1 to TRBJ2-6; weak D call: TRBD2 (6 bases). Per germline, CDR1 DFQATT and CDR2 SNEGSKA (reference sequence). With 6 bases removed from V and 5 bases from J, the gap between germline ends came to 8 bases. There are 12 residues in the CDR3. As DNA, the CDR3 is TGCAGTGCCGCGGGGTGGGCCAACGTCCTGACTTTC. Protein: CSAAGWANVLTF.

This clonotype appeared a few times. The chain joins TRBV20-1 to TRBJ2-2; TRBD2 aligns across 9 bases. V shed 7 bases and J 0 bases; nucleotides not matched to a gene: 6. Germline CDR1 reads DFQATT; CDR2 reads SNEGSKA (reference sequence). The CDR3 has 15 residues. The CDR3 DNA follows: TGCAGTGTTGCTAGCGGGAAGACGAACACCGGGGAGCTGTTTTTT. The encoded protein is CSVASGKTNTGELFF.

The genes are TRBV7-9 and TRBJ2-3, with D possibly called TRBD1 or TRBD2 (5 bases each). Germline CDR1 reads SEHNR; CDR2 reads FQNEAQ (reference sequence). V was trimmed by 1 base and J by 4 bases, leaving 9 bases between them. The CDR3 extends over 14 amino acids. The CDR3 DNA follows: TGTGCCAGCAGCTTAGTCCCGGGGCCAGATACGCAGTATTTT. Its translation is CASSLVPGPDTQYF.

This clonotype was seen a handful of times. The chain is built from TRBV20-1 and TRBJ2-3; D is possibly TRBD1 or TRBD2 (6 bases each). Germline V gives CDR1 DFQATT, CDR2 SNEGSKA (reference sequence). The V and J ends lost 6 bases and 1 base respectively, with 8 bases between them. The CDR3 sequence is 12 residues long. In nucleotides, the CDR3 is TGCAGTGCGGGGGGCGGCACAGATACGCAGTATTTT. Amino acid sequence: CSAGGGTDTQYF.

V is TRBV27 and J is TRBJ2-2; TRBD2 aligns across 10 bases. CDR1 MNHEY and CDR2 SMNVEV come from the germline V gene (reference sequence). The CDR3 runs to 15 residues. The J segment lost 6 bases and the V segment lost 7 bases, leaving 8 bases of the junction unmatched. The CDR3 DNA reads as TGTGCCAGCATTTCTAGCGGGAGTGTTCCCGGGGAGCTGTTTTTT. Its protein is CASISSGSVPGELFF.

The chain joins TRBV10-3 to TRBJ2-7, with D perhaps TRBD1 (5 bases). V was shortened by 7 bases and J by 0 bases, with 13 bases between the two germline ends. The germline V gene encodes CDR1 ENHRY and CDR2 SYGVKD. The CDR3 has 14 residues. The CDR3 is CAIMKSGYSYEQYF. CDR3 DNA sequence: TGTGCCATCATGAAGTCAGGGTACTCCTACGAGCAGTACTTC.

This clonotype was observed a few times. This chain joins TRBV20-1 and TRBJ1-5, with D hard to call. Trimming left V 1 base short and J 2 bases short, with 6 bases between. Per the germline V gene, CDR1 is DFQATT and CDR2 is SNEGSKA (reference sequence). This CDR3 has 13 residues. The CDR3 region is CSARASGNQPQHF. The CDR3 nucleotides read TGCAGTGCTAGAGCGTCGGGCAATCAGCCCCAGCATTTT.

This chain links TRBV2 with TRBJ1-5, with 8 bases identical to TRBD1. Germline values: CDR1 SNHLY, CDR2 FYNNEI. Trimming cost V 6 bases and J 2 bases; bases outside gene matches: 3. CDR3 length: 14 residues. The CDR3 spells CASSWGQGNQPQHF. In DNA, the CDR3 is TGTGCCAGCAGCTGGGGACAGGGCAATCAGCCCCAGCATTTT.

The chain uses TRBV7-9 and TRBJ2-5, with 7 bases identical to TRBD2. Germline CDR1 SEHNR, CDR2 FQNEAQ (reference sequence). CDR3 length: 16 residues. Unmatched junction bases numbered 13, after V lost 5 bases and J lost 4 bases. CDR3 region: CASSRTSVGGRETQYF. The CDR3 DNA reads TGTGCCAGCAGCCGAACTAGCGTTGGGGGGAGAGAGACCCAGTACTTC.

There are a few counts of this clonotype. The chain recombines TRBV27 with TRBJ1-6; D remains unclear. This CDR3 spans 15 amino acids. The ends were cut back, 6 bases at V and 8 bases at J, with 17 bases in the middle. Germline values: CDR1 MNHEY, CDR2 SMNVEV (reference sequence). The CDR3: CASSSLAGGDSPLHF. DNA of the CDR3: TGTGCCAGCAGCTCCCTCGCGGGTGGGGATTCACCCCTCCACTTT.

As for this clonotype: The DNA is omitted, as the CDR3 cannot be located on it reliably, and the CDR3 follows TCRdb's listing. The J gene is TRBJ2-5, the V gene TRBV19; the table names TRBD1, a call not compared with the DNA. With termini counted, the CDR3 has 15 amino acids. Germline V lookup: CDR1 LNHDA, CDR2 SQIVND (reference sequence). The CDR3 is CASSISDSFLETQYF.

This clonotype was observed a few times. This rearrangement joins TRBV2 to TRBJ1-5, with D hard to call. Germline-derived CDR1 and CDR2 are SNHLY and FYNNEI. The CDR3 is made up of 14 amino acids. The ends were cut back, 6 bases at V and 5 bases at J, with 14 bases in the middle. The CDR3 nucleotides are TGTGCCAGCAGGGGCCCCGGAGCATATCAGCCCCAGCATTTT. Protein product: CASRGPGAYQPQHF. Complete variable domain (other parts from reference TRBV2 and TRBJ1-5): EPEVTQTPSHQVTQMGQEVILRCVPISNHLYFYWYRQILGQKVEFLVSFYNNEISEKSEIFDDQFSVERPDGSNFTLKIRSTKLEDSAMYFCASRGPGAYQPQHFGDGTRLSIL.

This clonotype has only a few counts. The chain joins TRBV27 to TRBJ1-2, with D hard to call. This CDR3 has 13 residues. Per germline, CDR1 MNHEY and CDR2 SMNVEV (reference sequence). V was pared by 2 bases and J by 2 bases, with 6 bases between. This CDR3 reads CASSLGQNYGYTF. The CDR3 bases are TGTGCCAGCAGTTTAGGTCAAAACTATGGCTACACCTTC.

This chain joins TRBV6-1 and TRBJ1-1; 7 nucleotides match TRBD1. V dropped 7 bases and J dropped 4; count of bases not matched to a gene: 12. This CDR3 contains 15 residues. Germline V gene data show CDR1 as MNHNS and CDR2 as SASEGT. The CDR3 loop reads CASTSTGAPATEAFF. The DNA of the CDR3 is TGTGCCAGCACATCTACAGGGGCCCCTGCCACTGAAGCTTTCTTT.

There are a few counts of this clonotype. CDR3 loop: CASRDRSNSPLHF. The CDR3 nucleotides are TGTGCCAGCAGGGACAGGAGTAATTCACCCCTCCACTTT. The chain joins TRBV6-4 to TRBJ1-6; the match to TRBD1 covers 7 bases. V was pared by 6 bases and J by 6 bases, with 2 bases of the junction left unmatched. Germline lookup yields CDR1 MRHNA and CDR2 SNTAGT. The CDR3 has 13 amino acids.

The CDR3 reads CASHTVRNQPQHF. CDR3 coding DNA: TGTGCCAGCCATACAGTGCGCAATCAGCCCCAGCATTTT. This chain connects TRBV28 to TRBJ1-5; D not certain. Trimming took 8 bases from V and 2 from J, leaving 10 bases between them. The germline gives CDR1 MDHEN, CDR2 SYDVKM. The CDR3 runs 13 residues.

This clonotype was detected once. The gene calls are TRBV7-8 and TRBJ1-4; D is ambiguous. V lost 1 base to trimming and J lost 8 bases, with 11 bases between them. The CDR3 has 14 amino acids. Germline values: CDR1 SGHVS, CDR2 FQNEAQ. CDR3 sequence reads: CASSLDLWEEKLFF. The CDR3, as DNA: TGTGCCAGCAGCTTAGATCTTTGGGAGGAAAAACTGTTTTTT. The full variable domain, with the rest looked up from reference TRBV7-8 and TRBJ1-4, is GAGVSQSPRYKVAKRGQDVALRCDPISGHVSLFWYQQALGQGPEFLTYFQNEAQLDKSGLPSDRFFAERPEGSVSTLKIQRTQQEDSAVYLCASSLDLWEEKLFFGSGTQLSVL.

This clonotype was seen a few times. The J gene is TRBJ2-5, the V gene TRBV21-1. TRBV21-1 is annotated as a pseudogene. The CDR3 totals 14 residues. The CDR3 here is CASSKAQGKETQYF. CDR3 bases: TGTGCCAGCAGCAAAGCGCAAGGGAAAGAGACCCAGTACTTC.

The chain carries TRBV7-3 and TRBJ2-2; D uncertain. The CDR3 spans 12 residues. Germline V lookup: CDR1 SGHTA, CDR2 FQGTGA. V gave up 4 bases and J gave up 6 bases, with 6 bases separating them. In DNA form, the CDR3 reads TGTGCCAGCAGCTATGTTGCCGGGGAGCTGTTTTTT. Translating it yields CASSYVAGELFF.

This chain connects TRBV7-8 to TRBJ1-1; no firm D call. Germline-derived CDR1 and CDR2 are SGHVS and FQNEAQ. The CDR3 totals 15 residues. The germline V and J ends were trimmed by 1 base and 1 base, with 10 bases remaining between them. CDR3 DNA: TGTGCCAGCAGCTTAGTTCCGACCGGGAACACTGAAGCTTTCTTT. Translation: CASSLVPTGNTEAFF.

The V and J genes are TRBV27 and TRBJ2-2; D is ambiguous. Germline V gives CDR1 MNHEY, CDR2 SMNVEV (reference sequence). V lost 7 bases and J 0 bases, leaving 6 bases between the germline ends. This CDR3 is built from 13 residues. CDR3 sequence: CASINANTGELFF. The CDR3 nucleotides are TGTGCCAGCATAAACGCGAACACCGGGGAGCTGTTTTTT.

The chain employs TRBV7-3 and TRBJ2-5; possibly TRBD1 or TRBD2 for D (5 bases each). Trimming took 6 bases from V and 0 from J, leaving 8 bases between them. The germline gives CDR1 SGHTA, CDR2 FQGTGA. This CDR3 is built from 13 residues. The CDR3 loop reads CASSRDHQETQYF. CDR3 DNA sequence: TGTGCCAGCAGTCGGGACCACCAAGAGACCCAGTACTTC.

The CDR3 coding sequence is TGTGCCAGCAGTTCGTATCAAGATTCACCCCTCCACTTT. Translated: CASSSYQDSPLHF. This chain joins TRBV28 and TRBJ1-6; D remains ambiguous. Germline CDR1 reads MDHEN; CDR2 reads SYDVKM. The V end lost 4 bases, the J end lost 8 bases, and 9 bases lay between the germline ends. The CDR3 consists of 13 residues.

The V and J genes are TRBV20-1 and TRBJ2-6; TRBD2 might be the D (6 bases). Germline V CDR1 and CDR2: DFQATT, SNEGSKA (reference sequence). The CDR3 consists of 13 residues. V was clipped by 3 bases and J by 4 bases, with 7 bases between them. The CDR3 region has the DNA TGCAGTGCTAGGGCGGGGGGGGCCAACGTCCTGACTTTC. Translation gives CSARAGGANVLTF.

This chain connects TRBV19 to TRBJ2-7, with 7 bases that match TRBD2. This CDR3 is 17 amino acids long. After removal of 5 bases from V and 1 base from J, the junction contained 14 bases not matched to a gene. Germline CDR1 LNHDA, CDR2 SQIVND (reference sequence). CDR3 amino acids: CASSSLPGLRSSYEQYF. CDR3 coding DNA: TGTGCCAGTAGTTCCCTGCCGGGACTAAGAAGTTCCTACGAGCAGTACTTC. The full variable domain, its missing parts supplied by reference TRBV19 and TRBJ2-7, is DGGITQSPKYLFRKEGQNVTLSCEQNLNHDAMYWYRQDPGQGLRLIYYSQIVNDFQKGDIAEGYSVSREKKESFPLTVTSAQKNPTAFYLCASSSLPGLRSSYEQYFGPGTRLTVT.

The V call is TRBV28, the J call TRBJ1-2; D remains unclear. Trimming cost V 5 bases and J 10 bases, with 8 bases left between them. The germline CDR1 and CDR2 sequences are MDHEN and SYDVKM. The CDR3 consists of 10 residues. The CDR3 region is CASSPRHYTF. The CDR3 bases are TGTGCCAGCAGTCCCCGACACTACACCTTC.

The table lists this clonotype with a count of one. This chain joins TRBV12-3 or TRBV12-4 and TRBJ1-2, with D tentatively TRBD1 (5 bases). V was pared by 1 base and J by 4 bases, with 13 bases between. The CDR3 sequence is 15 residues long. This chain's CDR3 is CASSLVRDSSYGYTF. CDR3 nucleotides: TGTGCCAGCAGTTTAGTCAGGGACTCTAGCTATGGCTACACCTTC.

V is TRBV5-8 and J is TRBJ1-1; 11 positions match TRBD1. This CDR3 region has 15 residues. Trimming took 2 bases from V and 4 from J; bases not matched to a gene: 4. CDR1 is SGHTS and CDR2 is YDEGEE in the germline V gene. The chain's CDR3 is CASSFPGTGGTEAFF. The CDR3 nucleotides read TGTGCCAGCAGCTTTCCCGGGACAGGGGGCACTGAAGCTTTCTTT.

The genes are TRBV7-3 and TRBJ2-3; 12 bases are a match to TRBD2. J was trimmed by 4 bases and V by 2 bases; bases with no gene match: 7. CDR3 length: 17 residues. From germline, CDR1 is SGHTA and CDR2 FQGTGA. The CDR3 DNA follows: TGTGCCAGCAGCTTACAAGCCGGGACTAGCGGGCCAGATACGCAGTATTTT. Protein: CASSLQAGTSGPDTQYF.